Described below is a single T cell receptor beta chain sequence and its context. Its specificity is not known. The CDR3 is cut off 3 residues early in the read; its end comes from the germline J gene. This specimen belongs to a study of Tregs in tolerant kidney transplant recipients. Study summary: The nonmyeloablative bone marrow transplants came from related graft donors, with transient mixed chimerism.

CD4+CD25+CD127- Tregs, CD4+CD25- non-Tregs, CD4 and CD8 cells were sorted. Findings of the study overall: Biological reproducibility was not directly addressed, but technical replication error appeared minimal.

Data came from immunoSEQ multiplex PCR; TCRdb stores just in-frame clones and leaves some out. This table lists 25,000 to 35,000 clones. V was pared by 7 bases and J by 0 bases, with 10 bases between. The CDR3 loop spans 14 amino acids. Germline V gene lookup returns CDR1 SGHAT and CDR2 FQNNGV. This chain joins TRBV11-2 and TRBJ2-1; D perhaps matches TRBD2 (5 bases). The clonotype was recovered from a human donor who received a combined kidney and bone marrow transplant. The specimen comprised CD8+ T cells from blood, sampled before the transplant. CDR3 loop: CASTWAGSYNEQFF. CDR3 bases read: TGTGCCAGCACTTGGGCGGGCTCCTACAATGAG.